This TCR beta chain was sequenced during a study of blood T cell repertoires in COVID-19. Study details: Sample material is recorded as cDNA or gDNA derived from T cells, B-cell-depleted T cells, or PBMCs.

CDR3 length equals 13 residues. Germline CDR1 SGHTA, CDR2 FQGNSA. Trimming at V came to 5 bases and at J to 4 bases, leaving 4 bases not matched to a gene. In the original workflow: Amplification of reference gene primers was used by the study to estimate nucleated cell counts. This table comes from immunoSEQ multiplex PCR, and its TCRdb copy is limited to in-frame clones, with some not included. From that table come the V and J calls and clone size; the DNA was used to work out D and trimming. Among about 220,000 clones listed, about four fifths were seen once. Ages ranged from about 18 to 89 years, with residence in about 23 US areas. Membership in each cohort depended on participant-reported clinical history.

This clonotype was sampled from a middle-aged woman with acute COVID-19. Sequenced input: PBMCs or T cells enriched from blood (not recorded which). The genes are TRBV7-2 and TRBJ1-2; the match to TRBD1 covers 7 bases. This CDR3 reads CASSPTGPYGYTF. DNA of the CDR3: TGTGCCAGCAGCCCGACAGGGCCCTATGGCTACACCTTC.